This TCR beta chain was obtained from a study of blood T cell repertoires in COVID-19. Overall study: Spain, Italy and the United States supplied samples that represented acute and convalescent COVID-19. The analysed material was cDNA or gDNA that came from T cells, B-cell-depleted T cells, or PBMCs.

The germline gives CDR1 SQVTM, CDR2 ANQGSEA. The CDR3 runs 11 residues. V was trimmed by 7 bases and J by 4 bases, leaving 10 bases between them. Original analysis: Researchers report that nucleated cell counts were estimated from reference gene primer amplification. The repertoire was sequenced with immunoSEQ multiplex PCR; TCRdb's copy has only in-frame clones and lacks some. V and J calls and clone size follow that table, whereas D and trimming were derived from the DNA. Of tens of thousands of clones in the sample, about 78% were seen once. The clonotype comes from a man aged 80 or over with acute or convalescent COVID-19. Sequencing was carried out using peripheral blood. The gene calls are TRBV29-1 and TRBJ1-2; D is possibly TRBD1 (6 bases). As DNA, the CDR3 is TGCAGCGGCAGAGGGGGCTATGGCTACACCTTC. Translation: CSGRGGYGYTF.